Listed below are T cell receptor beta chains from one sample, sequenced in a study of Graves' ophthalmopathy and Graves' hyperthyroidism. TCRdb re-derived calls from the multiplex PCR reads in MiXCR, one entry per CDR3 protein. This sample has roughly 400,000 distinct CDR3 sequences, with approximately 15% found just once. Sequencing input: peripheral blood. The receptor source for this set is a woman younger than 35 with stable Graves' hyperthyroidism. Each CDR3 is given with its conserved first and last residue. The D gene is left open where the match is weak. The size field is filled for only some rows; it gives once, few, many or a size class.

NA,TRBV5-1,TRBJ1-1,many,TGCGCCAGCAGCCCGGACAGCCGGGGGTACACTGAAGCTTTCTTT,CASSPDSRGYTEAFF
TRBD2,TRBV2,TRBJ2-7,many,TGTGCCAGCAATCGGGGGGAAACCTACGAGCAGTACTTC,CASNRGETYEQYF
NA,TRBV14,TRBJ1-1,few,TGTGCCAGCAGCTACGGGGGGCACACTGAAGCTTTCTTT,CASSYGGHTEAFF
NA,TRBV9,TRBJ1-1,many,TGTGCCAGCAGCGTCATAGGGGAGAACACTGAAGCTTTCTTT,CASSVIGENTEAFF
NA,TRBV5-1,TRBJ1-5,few,TGCGCCAGCAGCTATTCGGGTCAGCCCCAGCATTTT,CASSYSGQPQHF
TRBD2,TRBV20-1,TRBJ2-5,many,TGCAGTGCTTTTAAGACTAGCGGGGGAGCCTTCCAAGAGACCCAGTACTTC,CSAFKTSGGAFQETQYF
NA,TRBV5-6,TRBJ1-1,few,TGTGCCAGCATCAGGAGTGGGAACACTGAAGCTTTCTTT,CASIRSGNTEAFF
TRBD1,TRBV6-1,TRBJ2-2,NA,TGTGCCAGCAGGGGCTTGGACAGGGGGCTTACCGGGGAGCTGTTTTTT,CASRGLDRGLTGELFF
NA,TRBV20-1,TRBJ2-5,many,TGCAGTGGACCCCTGCCCGGGGCGGAGACCCAGTACTTC,CSGPLPGAETQYF
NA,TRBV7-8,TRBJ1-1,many,TGTGCCAGCAGCTTAAACCAGTTCCAGGGGAGGACTGAAGCTTTCTTT,CASSLNQFQGRTEAFF
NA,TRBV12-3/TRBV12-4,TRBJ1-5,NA,TGTGCCAGCAGTTCCCATTCGATATACGATTATAGCAATCAGCCCCAGCATTTT,CASSSHSIYDYSNQPQHF
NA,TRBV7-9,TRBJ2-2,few,TGTGCCAGCAGCTTAGCCAAAAACACCGGGGAGCTGTTTTTT,CASSLAKNTGELFF
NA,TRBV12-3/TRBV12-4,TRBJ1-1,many,TGTGCCAGCAGTTCCACTTACCGGGGGGTCCGTCTGAACACTGAAGCTTTCTTT,CASSSTYRGVRLNTEAFF
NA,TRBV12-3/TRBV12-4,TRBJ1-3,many,TGTGCCAGCAGTTTCAGAGGTTCTCGCACCATATATTTT,CASSFRGSRTIYF
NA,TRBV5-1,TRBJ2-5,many,TGCGCCAGCAGCTTGGTGCGGTTCATCCAAGAGACCCAGTACTTC,CASSLVRFIQETQYF
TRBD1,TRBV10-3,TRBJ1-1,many,TGTGCCATCAGTGAGGGGCCAGGGGGCGTCGTCACTGAAGCTTTCTTT,CAISEGPGGVVTEAFF
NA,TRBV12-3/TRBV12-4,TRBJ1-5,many,TGTGCCAGCAGTTTAGGGGAGAGGGAGAATCAGCCCCAGCATTTT,CASSLGERENQPQHF
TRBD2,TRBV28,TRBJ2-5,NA,TGTGCCACATATAGCGGGGAGACCCAGTACTTC,CATYSGETQYF
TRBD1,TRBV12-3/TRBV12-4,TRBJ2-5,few,TGTGCCAGCAGTTTCGGGCAGGGGGCGCCGGGAGAGACCCAGTACTTC,CASSFGQGAPGETQYF
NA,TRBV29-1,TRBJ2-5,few,TGCAGCGTTGAAGTCCAGGGGCAAGAGACCCAGTACTTC,CSVEVQGQETQYF
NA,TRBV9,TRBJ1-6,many,TGTGCCAGCAGCGCTAGTGTTGGTTCACCCCTCCACTTT,CASSASVGSPLHF
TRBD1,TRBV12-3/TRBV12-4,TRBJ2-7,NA,TGTGCCAGCAGTTCCTGGGACAGGGGGCTCCACGAGCAGTACTTC,CASSSWDRGLHEQYF
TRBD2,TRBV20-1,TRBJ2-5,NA,TGCAGTGCTGGCAGGGTGGTGGGAGGGGAGACCCAGTACTTC,CSAGRVVGGETQYF
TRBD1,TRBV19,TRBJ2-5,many,TGTGCCAGTAGCGGACAGGGTCGGGAGACCCAGTACTTC,CASSGQGRETQYF
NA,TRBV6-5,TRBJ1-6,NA,TGTGCCAGCAGTTACACCGTTCGAAGCTCCTATAATTCACCCCTCCACTTT,CASSYTVRSSYNSPLHF
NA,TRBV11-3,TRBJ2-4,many,TGTGCCAGCAGCTTAATGGAAGACAAAAACATTCAGTACTTC,CASSLMEDKNIQYF
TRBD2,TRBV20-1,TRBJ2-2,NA,TGCAGTGCGCGACTAGCCTCCTCAGGGGAGCTGTTTTTT,CSARLASSGELFF
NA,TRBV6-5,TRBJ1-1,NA,TGTGCCAGCAGTTCGCAGATTACTGAAGCTTTCTTT,CASSSQITEAFF
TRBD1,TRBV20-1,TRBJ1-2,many,TGCAGTGCTAGGTCCGGGACAGCCAACTATGGCTACACCTTC,CSARSGTANYGYTF
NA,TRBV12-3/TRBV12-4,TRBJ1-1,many,TGTGCCAGCAGTTTACGACAGGACCAAGGCACTGAAGCTTTCTTT,CASSLRQDQGTEAFF
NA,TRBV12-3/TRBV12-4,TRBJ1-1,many,TGTGCCAGCAGTCGGTGGGCCAGGAACACTGAAGCTTTCTTT,CASSRWARNTEAFF
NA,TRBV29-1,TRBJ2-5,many,TGCAGCGTGCCGCAAAGGGGAGAGACCCAGTACTTC,CSVPQRGETQYF
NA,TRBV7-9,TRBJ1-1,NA,TGTGCCAGCAGCGCGGGACTGGTGAACACTGAAGCTTTCTTT,CASSAGLVNTEAFF
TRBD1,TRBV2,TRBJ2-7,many,TGTGCCAGCAGACCCTCCGGGACAGGGATGAGTGAGCAGTACTTC,CASRPSGTGMSEQYF
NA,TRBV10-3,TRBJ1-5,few,TGTGCCATCAGTGAGTCAGGGGGGGGCAATCAGCCCCAGCATTTT,CAISESGGGNQPQHF
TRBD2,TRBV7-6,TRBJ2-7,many,TGTGCCAGCAGCTTAGCGACTAGCGGGGGGCCGTCCTACGAGCAGTACTTC,CASSLATSGGPSYEQYF
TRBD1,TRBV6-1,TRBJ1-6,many,TGTGCCAGCAGTCAAACACCGCCGGGACAGGGGTTGAATAATTCACCCCTCCACTTT,CASSQTPPGQGLNNSPLHF
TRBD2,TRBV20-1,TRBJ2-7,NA,TGCAGTGCTAGAGATGGCCTAGCGGGGGGTCCGGGGGAGCAGTACTTC,CSARDGLAGGPGEQYF
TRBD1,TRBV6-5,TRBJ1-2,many,TGTGCCAGCACCCTGGGACAGGGGTACCGCTATGGCTACACCTTC,CASTLGQGYRYGYTF
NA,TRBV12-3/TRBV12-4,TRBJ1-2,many,TGTGCCAGCAGTTTACTAGACCCTTTGAGGGGCTACACCTTC,CASSLLDPLRGYTF
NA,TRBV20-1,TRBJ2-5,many,TGCAGTGCTAGTCTGGACGGGAAAGAGACCCAGTACTTC,CSASLDGKETQYF
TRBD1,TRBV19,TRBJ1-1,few,TGTGCCAGTAGTAGCCTTAGGGGACAGTCGAACACTGAAGCTTTCTTT,CASSSLRGQSNTEAFF
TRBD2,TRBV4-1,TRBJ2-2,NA,TGCGCCAGCAGCCAAGATCTTGCTAGCGGGGGGGCCGGGGAGCTGTTTTTT,CASSQDLASGGAGELFF
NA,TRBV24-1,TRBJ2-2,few,TGTGCCACCAGTGGAGGGACAAGTACCGGGGAGCTGTTTTTT,CATSGGTSTGELFF
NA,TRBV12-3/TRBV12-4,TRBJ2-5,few,TGTGCCAGCAGTTGGGGGGGCTCAGTGACCCAGTACTTC,CASSWGGSVTQYF
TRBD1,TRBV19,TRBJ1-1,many,TGTGCCAGTAGTATGAGGGGGCAAGAAGCTTTCTTT,CASSMRGQEAFF
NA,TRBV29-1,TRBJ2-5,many,TGCAGCGTTGACCCAGGGCTGGAGACCCAGTACTTC,CSVDPGLETQYF
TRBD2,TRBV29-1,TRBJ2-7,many,TGCAGCGCTGCGGGTAGCGGGGTGGAGGAGCAGTACTTC,CSAAGSGVEEQYF
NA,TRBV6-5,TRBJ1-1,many,TGTGCCAGCACCTGGACGGGGAACACTGAAGCTTTCTTT,CASTWTGNTEAFF
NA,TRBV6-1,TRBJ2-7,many,TGTGCCAGCAATGGTCGGGGACTCAAGGCGCCCGAGCAGTACTTC,CASNGRGLKAPEQYF
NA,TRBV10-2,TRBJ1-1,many,TGCGCCAGCATCTTTCCTGGAACTGGGGCTGAGGCTTTCTTT,CASIFPGTGAEAFF
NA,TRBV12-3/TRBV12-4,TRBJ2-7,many,TGTGCCAGCAGTTTTTGGGGGGATGGCGAGCAGTACTTC,CASSFWGDGEQYF
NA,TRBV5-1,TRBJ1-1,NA,TGCGCCAGCGGGTCGGACAGTAACACTGAAGCTTTCTTT,CASGSDSNTEAFF
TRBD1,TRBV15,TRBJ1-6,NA,TGTGCCACCAGCAGGGAACGACCGGGACAGGGAATCTCACCCCTCCACTTT,CATSRERPGQGISPLHF